These T cell receptor beta chains were read from a single sample in a study of early stage breast cancer tumors. Libraries were prepared by immunoSEQ multiplex PCR; TCRdb keeps only in-frame clonotypes and omits some of them. Of about 72,000 clones in the sample, around 80% were seen once. Material for sequencing was blood. These receptor sequences come from a person aged 55 to 70 with breast cancer. Both conserved end residues are part of each CDR3. D genes are given only for firm matches. The listing skips clone size in some rows; elsewhere it reads once, few, many or a size class.

V	size	J	D	CDR3
TRBV4-1	.	TRBJ2-7	.	CASSQARAGLPLYEQYF
TRBV18	.	TRBJ1-1	.	CASSGPMNTEAFF
TRBV11-3	.	TRBJ2-1	.	CASSWDGNNEQFF
TRBV7-2	.	TRBJ2-1	.	CASSLRAFGEQFF
TRBV6-1	.	TRBJ2-3	TRBD2	CASRTSGRLTDTQYF
TRBV6-5	.	TRBJ2-5	.	CASRHFGRLGETQYF
TRBV10-3	few	TRBJ1-5	TRBD1	CAISTTGEGNQPQHF
TRBV19	.	TRBJ2-3	.	CASSPASTDTQYF
TRBV5-1	few	TRBJ1-4	.	CASSLTTTTNEKLFF
TRBV29-1	.	TRBJ1-1	TRBD1	CSARGEGTAEAFF
TRBV10-3	.	TRBJ2-3	TRBD2	CATGSPGGTSTDTQYF
TRBV7-2	.	TRBJ2-3	.	CASSQGRVGGEYF
TRBV30	.	TRBJ1-4	.	CAWSQKGEKLFF
TRBV30	.	TRBJ2-3	.	CAWKRDNFADTQYF
TRBV5-6	.	TRBJ2-6	.	CASSWDSRGANVLTF
TRBV10-3	.	TRBJ2-7	.	CAISVRGLDRAYEQYF